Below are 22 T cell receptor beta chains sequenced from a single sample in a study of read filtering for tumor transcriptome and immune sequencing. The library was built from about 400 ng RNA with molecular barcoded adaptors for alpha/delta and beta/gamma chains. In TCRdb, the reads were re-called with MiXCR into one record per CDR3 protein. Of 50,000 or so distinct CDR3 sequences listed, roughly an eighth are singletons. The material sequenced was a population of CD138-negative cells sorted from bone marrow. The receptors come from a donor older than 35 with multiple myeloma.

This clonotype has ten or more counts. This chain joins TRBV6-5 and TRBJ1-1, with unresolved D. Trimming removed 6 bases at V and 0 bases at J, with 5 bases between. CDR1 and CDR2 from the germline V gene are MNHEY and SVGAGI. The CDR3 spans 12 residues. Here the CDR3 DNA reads TGTGCCAGCAGACAGCTGAACACTGAAGCTTTCTTT. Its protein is CASRQLNTEAFF.

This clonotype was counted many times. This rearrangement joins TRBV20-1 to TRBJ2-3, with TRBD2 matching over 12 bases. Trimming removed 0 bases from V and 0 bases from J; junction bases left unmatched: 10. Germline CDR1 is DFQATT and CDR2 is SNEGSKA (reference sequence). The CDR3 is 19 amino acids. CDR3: CSAREIGLAGSFSTDTQYF. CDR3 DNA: TGCAGTGCTAGAGAAATAGGACTAGCGGGGTCCTTTAGCACAGATACGCAGTATTTT.

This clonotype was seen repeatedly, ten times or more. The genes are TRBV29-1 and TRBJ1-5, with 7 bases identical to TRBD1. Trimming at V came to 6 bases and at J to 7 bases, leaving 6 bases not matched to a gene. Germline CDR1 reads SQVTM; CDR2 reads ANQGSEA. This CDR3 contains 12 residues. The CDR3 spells CSVLLQGQPQHF. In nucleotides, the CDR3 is TGCAGCGTCCTATTACAGGGGCAGCCCCAGCATTTT.

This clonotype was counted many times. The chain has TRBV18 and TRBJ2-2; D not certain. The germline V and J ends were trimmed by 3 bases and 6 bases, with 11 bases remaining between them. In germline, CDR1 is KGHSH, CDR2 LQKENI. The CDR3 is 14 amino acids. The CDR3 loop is CASSPHYTSGELFF. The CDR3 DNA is TGTGCCAGCTCACCCCACTATACCTCCGGGGAGCTGTTTTTT. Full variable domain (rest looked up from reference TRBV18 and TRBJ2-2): NAGVMQNPRHLVRRRGQEARLRCSPMKGHSHVYWYRQLPEEGLKFMVYLQKENIIDESGMPKERFSAEFPKEGPSILRIQQVVRGDSAAYFCASSPHYTSGELFFGEGSRLTVL.

The CDR3 here is CSARVPAGITDTQYF. CDR3 DNA: TGCAGTGCTAGAGTGCCAGCGGGGATCACAGATACGCAGTATTTT. This chain uses TRBV20-1 with TRBJ2-3; 7 bases are a match to TRBD2. CDR3 length: 15 amino acids. Trimming took 1 base from V and 2 from J; bases not matched to a gene: 6. CDR1 DFQATT and CDR2 SNEGSKA come from the germline V gene (reference sequence).

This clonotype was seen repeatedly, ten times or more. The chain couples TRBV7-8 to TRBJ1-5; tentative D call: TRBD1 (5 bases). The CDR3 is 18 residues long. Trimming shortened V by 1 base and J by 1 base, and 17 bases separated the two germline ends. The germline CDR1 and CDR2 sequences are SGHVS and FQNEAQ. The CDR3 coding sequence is TGTGCCAGCAGCTTAGGTCCCCTGAGGGGTGGAAGCAATCAGCCCCAGCATTTT. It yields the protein CASSLGPLRGGSNQPQHF.

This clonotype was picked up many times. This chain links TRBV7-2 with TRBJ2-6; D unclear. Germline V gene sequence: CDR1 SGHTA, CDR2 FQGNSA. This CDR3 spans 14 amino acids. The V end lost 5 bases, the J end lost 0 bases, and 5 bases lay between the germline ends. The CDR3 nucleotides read TGTGCCAGCAGCCTAGACTCTGGGGCCAACGTCCTGACTTTC. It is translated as CASSLDSGANVLTF.

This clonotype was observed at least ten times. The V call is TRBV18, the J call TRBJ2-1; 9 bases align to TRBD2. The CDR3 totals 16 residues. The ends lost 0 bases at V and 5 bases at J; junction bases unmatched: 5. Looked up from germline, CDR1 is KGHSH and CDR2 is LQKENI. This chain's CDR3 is CASSPPQRGADNEQFF. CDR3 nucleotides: TGTGCCAGCTCACCACCGCAGCGGGGGGCTGACAATGAGCAGTTCTTC. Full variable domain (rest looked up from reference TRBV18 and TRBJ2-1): NAGVMQNPRHLVRRRGQEARLRCSPMKGHSHVYWYRQLPEEGLKFMVYLQKENIIDESGMPKERFSAEFPKEGPSILRIQQVVRGDSAAYFCASSPPQRGADNEQFFGPGTRLTVL.

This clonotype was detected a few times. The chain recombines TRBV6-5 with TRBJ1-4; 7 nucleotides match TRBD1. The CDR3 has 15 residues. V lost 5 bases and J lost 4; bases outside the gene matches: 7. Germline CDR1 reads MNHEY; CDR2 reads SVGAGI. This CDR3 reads CASSGGTANNEKLFF. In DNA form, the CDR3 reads TGTGCCAGCAGTGGAGGGACAGCTAATAATGAAAAACTGTTTTTT.

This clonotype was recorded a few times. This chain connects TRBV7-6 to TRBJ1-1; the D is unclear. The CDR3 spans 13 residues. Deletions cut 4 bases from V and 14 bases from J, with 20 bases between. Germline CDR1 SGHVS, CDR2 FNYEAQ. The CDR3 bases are TGTGCCAGCAGCTACACCGAGGAGACCGTCAAGTTCTTT. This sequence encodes CASSYTEETVKFF. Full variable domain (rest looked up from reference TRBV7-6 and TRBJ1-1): GAGVSQSPRYKVTKRGQDVALRCDPISGHVSLYWYRQALGQGPEFLTYFNYEAQQDKSGLPNDRFSAERPEGSISTLTIQRTEQRDSAMYRCASSYTEETVKFFGQGTRLTVV.

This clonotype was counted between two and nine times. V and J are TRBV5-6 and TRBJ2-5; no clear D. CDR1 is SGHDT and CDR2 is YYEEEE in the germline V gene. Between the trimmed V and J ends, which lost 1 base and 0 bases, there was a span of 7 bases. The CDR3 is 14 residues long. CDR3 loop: CASSLYVDQETQYF. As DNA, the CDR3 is TGTGCCAGCAGCTTGTACGTTGACCAAGAGACCCAGTACTTC.

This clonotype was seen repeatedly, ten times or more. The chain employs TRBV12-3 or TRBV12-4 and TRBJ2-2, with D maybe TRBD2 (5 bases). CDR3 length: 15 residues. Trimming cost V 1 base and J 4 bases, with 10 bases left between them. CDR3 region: CASSLGGFGTGELFF. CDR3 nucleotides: TGTGCCAGCAGTTTAGGAGGGTTTGGCACCGGGGAGCTGTTTTTT.

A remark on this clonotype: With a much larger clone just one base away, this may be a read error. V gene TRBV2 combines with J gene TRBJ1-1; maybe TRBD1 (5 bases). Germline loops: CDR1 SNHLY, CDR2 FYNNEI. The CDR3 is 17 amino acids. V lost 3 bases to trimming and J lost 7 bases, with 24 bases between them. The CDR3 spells CASSDGLPSVGRDEAFF. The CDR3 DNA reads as TGTGCCAGCAGTGATGGACTTCCGTCAGTGGGGCGGGATGAAGCTTTCTTT.

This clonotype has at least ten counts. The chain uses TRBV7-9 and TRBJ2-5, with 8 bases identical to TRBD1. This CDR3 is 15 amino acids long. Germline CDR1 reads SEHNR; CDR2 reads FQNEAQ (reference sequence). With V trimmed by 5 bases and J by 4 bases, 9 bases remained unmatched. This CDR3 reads CASSPGQGKAETQYF. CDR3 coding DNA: TGTGCCAGCAGCCCCGGACAGGGTAAAGCAGAGACCCAGTACTTC.

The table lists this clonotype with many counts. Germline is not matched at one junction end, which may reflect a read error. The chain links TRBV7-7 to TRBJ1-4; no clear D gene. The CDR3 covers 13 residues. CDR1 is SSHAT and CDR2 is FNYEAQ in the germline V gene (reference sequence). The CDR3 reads CASSPSPNEKLFF. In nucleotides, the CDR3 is TGTGCTAGCAGCCCCTCGCCTAATGAAAAACTGTTTTTT.

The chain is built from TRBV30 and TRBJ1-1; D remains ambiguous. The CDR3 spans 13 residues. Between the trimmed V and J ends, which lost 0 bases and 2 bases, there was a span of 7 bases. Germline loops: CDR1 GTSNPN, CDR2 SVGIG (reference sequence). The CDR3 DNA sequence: TGTGCCTGGAGTGTAGGTGTTAACACTGAAGCTTTCTTT. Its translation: CAWSVGVNTEAFF. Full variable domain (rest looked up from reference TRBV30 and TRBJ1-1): SQTIHQWPATLVQPVGSPLSLECTVEGTSNPNLYWYRQAAGRGLQLLFYSVGIGQISSEVPQNLSASRPQDRQFILSSKKLLLSDSGFYLCAWSVGVNTEAFFGQGTRLTVV.

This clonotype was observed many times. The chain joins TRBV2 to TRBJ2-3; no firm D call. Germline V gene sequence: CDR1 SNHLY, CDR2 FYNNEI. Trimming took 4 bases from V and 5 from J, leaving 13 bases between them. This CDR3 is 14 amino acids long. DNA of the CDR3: TGTGCCAGCAGTGTTCCAGGTGTGATAGATACGCAGTATTTT. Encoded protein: CASSVPGVIDTQYF.

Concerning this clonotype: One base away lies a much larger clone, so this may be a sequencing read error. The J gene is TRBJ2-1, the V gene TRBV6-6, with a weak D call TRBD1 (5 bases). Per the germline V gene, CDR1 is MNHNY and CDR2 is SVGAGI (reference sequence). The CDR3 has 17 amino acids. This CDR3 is CASSTLPRASPYKEQFF. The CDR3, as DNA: TGTGCCAGCAGCACTTTACCCAGGGCTTCCCCCTACAAGGAGCAGTTCTTC.

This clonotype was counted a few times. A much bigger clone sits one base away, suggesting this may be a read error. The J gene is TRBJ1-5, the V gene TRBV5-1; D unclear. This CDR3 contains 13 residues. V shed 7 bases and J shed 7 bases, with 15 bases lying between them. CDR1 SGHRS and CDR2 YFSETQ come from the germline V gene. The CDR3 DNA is TGCGCCAGCTCTCTGAATGGGATCCAGCCCCAGCATTTT. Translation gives CASSLNGIQPQHF.

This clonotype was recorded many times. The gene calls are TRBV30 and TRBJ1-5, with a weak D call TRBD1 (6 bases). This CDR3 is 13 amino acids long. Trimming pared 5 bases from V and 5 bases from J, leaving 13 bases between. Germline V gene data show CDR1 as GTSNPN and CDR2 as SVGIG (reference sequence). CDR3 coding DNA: TGTGCCTGGGGGGGCGGGGGCGATCAGCCCCAGCATTTT. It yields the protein CAWGGGGDQPQHF.

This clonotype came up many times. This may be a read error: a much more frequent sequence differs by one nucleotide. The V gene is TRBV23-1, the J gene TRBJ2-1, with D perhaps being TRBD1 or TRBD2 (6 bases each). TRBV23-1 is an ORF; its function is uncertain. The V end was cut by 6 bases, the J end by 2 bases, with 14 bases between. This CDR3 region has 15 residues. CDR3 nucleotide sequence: TGCGCCAGCAGAAAAAGGGGGGACCCCTACAATGAGCAGTTCTTC. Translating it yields CASRKRGDPYNEQFF.

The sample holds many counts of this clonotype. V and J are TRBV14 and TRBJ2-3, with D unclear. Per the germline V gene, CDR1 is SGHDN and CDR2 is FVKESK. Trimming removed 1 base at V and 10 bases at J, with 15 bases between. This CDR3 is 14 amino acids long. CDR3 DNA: TGTGCCAGCAGCCAAGGCGGTGGCAGGAACGCGCAGTATTTT. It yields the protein CASSQGGGRNAQYF.